The present T cell receptor beta chain was sequenced within a study of T cell clones after liver transplantation. Background on the study: TCRbeta sequencing after a pre-transplant mixed lymphocyte reaction identified graft-donor-reactive clones, later tracked in post-transplant blood. Three of eight recipients were HCV-positive; others had non-autoimmune, non-viral indications. Subjects received no induction therapy and standard immunosuppression until randomization at 12-24 months post-transplant. Draws occurred before transplant, before withdrawal, and after complete or failed withdrawal.

The germline V and J ends were trimmed by 4 bases and 2 bases, with 27 bases remaining between them. CDR1 is SGHDN, CDR2 FVKESK, per germline. The CDR3 runs 19 residues. The protocol was immunoSEQ multiplex PCR, while the TCRdb copy is restricted to in-frame clones and leaves out a portion. The table lists roughly 67,000 clones, nearly 95% of them singletons, with 0.98% in the top ten. Specimen: CD4+ T cells from blood, collected less than 26 months after liver transplant. The receptor was derived from a human patient who received a liver transplant. The graft donor may account for some of the T cells. V is TRBV14 and J is TRBJ2-7; D possibly corresponds to TRBD2 (7 bases). The CDR3 here is CASSPKGRGISGYTYEQYF. The CDR3 nucleotides read TGTGCCAGCAGCCCTAAGGGCAGGGGTATTAGCGGGTACACCTACGAGCAGTACTTC.